These 25 T cell receptor beta chains share one sample of origin, sequenced in a study of T cell repertoires in aging, cancer and after chemotherapy. A mixed TRB-A/B primer pool amplified rearranged TRB by multiplex touch-down PCR. TCRdb ran MiXCR on the multiplex PCR reads and lists one entry per CDR3 protein. Among some 2,100 distinct CDR3 sequences, about a quarter were seen once, and the ten largest hold approximately 13%. Peripheral blood genomic DNA, not sorted cells or RNA, was the template. The sequencing sample was made of blood. The source of these receptors is a human donor with a solid tumor.

By share of the sample, this clonotype is medium-sized (0.01 to 0.1%). The chain links TRBV27 to TRBJ1-5, with a tentative D call TRBD1 (6 bases). Germline CDR1 reads MNHEY; CDR2 reads SMNVEV (reference sequence). V lost 4 bases and J 1 base, leaving 8 bases between the germline ends. This CDR3 has 14 amino acids. CDR3 coding DNA: TGTGCCAGCAGTTCCACAGGGAGCAATCAGCCCCAGCATTTT. It codes for CASSSTGSNQPQHF.

In this sample, this clonotype turned up a few times. This chain connects TRBV11-2 to TRBJ1-2; 7 bases fit TRBD1. CDR1 and CDR2 from the germline V gene are SGHAT and FQNNGV. There are 15 residues in the CDR3. V gave up 4 bases and J gave up 4 bases; unmatched junction bases: 9. CDR3 sequence: CASSSSTGRFYGYTF. CDR3 in DNA: TGTGCCAGCAGCTCCTCGACAGGGCGATTCTATGGCTACACCTTC.

By proportion, this clonotype is large. The chain carries TRBV27 and TRBJ2-3; D is perhaps TRBD2 (6 bases). The CDR3 sequence is 15 residues long. Germline-derived CDR1 and CDR2 are MNHEY and SMNVEV (reference sequence). Between the trimmed V and J ends, which lost 6 bases and 3 bases, there was a span of 16 bases. The CDR3 DNA is TGTGCCAGCAGCCGAGGGGCGGGGATGACAGATACGCAGTATTTT. Its translation: CASSRGAGMTDTQYF.

This clonotype is medium-sized within its sample. V and J are TRBV19 and TRBJ1-3; D might be TRBD1 (5 bases). The CDR3 has 17 residues. V shed 6 bases and J shed 0 bases, with 18 bases lying between them. Germline CDR1 reads LNHDA; CDR2 reads SQIVND (reference sequence). For the CDR3, the DNA is TGTGCCAGTAGCAACTCAGGAGGGACTAGCTCTGGAAACACCATATATTTT. Protein sequence: CASSNSGGTSSGNTIYF.

This sequence joins TRBV6-5 and TRBJ2-3, with 15 nucleotides matching TRBD2. Germline CDR1 reads MNHEY; CDR2 reads SVGAGI. J was trimmed by 5 bases and V by 7 bases; bases with no gene match: 4. The length of the CDR3 is 15 residues. CDR3 in DNA: TGTGCCAGCACCGGACTAGCGGGGGGGGGAGATACGCAGTATTTT. Encoded protein: CASTGLAGGGDTQYF.

This clonotype is judged large. The chain employs TRBV19 and TRBJ1-5; D call uncertain. CDR3 length: 14 amino acids. V gave up 6 bases and J gave up 0 bases, with 9 bases separating them. Germline CDR1 LNHDA, CDR2 SQIVND (reference sequence). The CDR3 loop is CASRTDYSNQPQHF. The CDR3 nucleotides are TGTGCCAGTAGGACGGATTATAGCAATCAGCCCCAGCATTTT. The variable domain in full, with the rest retrieved from reference TRBV19 and TRBJ1-5, is DGGITQSPKYLFRKEGQNVTLSCEQNLNHDAMYWYRQDPGQGLRLIYYSQIVNDFQKGDIAEGYSVSREKKESFPLTVTSAQKNPTAFYLCASRTDYSNQPQHFGDGTRLSIL.

By share, this clonotype counts as medium-sized (0.01 to 0.1%). The rearrangement joins TRBV6-4 to TRBJ1-6; tentatively, D is TRBD1 (5 bases). The V gene's germline CDR1 is MRHNA and CDR2 SNTAGT. The CDR3 consists of 13 residues. V dropped 3 bases and J dropped 8 bases, with 8 bases sitting between them. The CDR3 nucleotides read TGTGCCAGCAGTGAGCAGGGTGATTCACCCCTCCACTTT. Translating it yields CASSEQGDSPLHF.

About this clonotype itself: A junction boundary mismatches the germline segment, possibly from a read error. V usage is TRBV27 and J usage is TRBJ2-1, with 7 bases matching TRBD1. This CDR3 has 13 amino acids. The germline V gene encodes CDR1 MNHEY and CDR2 SMNVEV (reference sequence). The CDR3 coding sequence is TGTACCAGCAGTGGGGACAGACACAATGAGCAGTTCTTC. It is translated as CTSSGDRHNEQFF.

This clonotype qualifies as medium-sized (0.01 to 0.1%). The J gene is TRBJ1-5, the V gene TRBV6-1, with no clear D. Per the germline V gene, CDR1 is MNHNS and CDR2 is SASEGT. Between the trimmed V and J ends, which lost 3 bases and 6 bases, there was a span of 15 bases. The CDR3 loop spans 15 amino acids. CDR3 DNA: TGTGCCAGCAGTGACGGGTCTGGGATAGTTCAGCCCCAGCATTTT. This encodes CASSDGSGIVQPQHF.

By share, this clonotype ranks as medium-sized (0.01 to 0.1%). This rearrangement joins TRBV5-4 to TRBJ1-4; the D gene is possibly TRBD1 (5 bases). In germline, CDR1 is SGHNT, CDR2 YYREEE (reference sequence). The germline V and J ends were trimmed by 0 bases and 5 bases, with 17 bases remaining between them. This CDR3 region has 17 residues. The CDR3 protein is CASSLERGSGGNEKLFF. The DNA for the CDR3 is TGTGCCAGCAGCTTGGAACGGGGCAGCGGGGGGAATGAAAAACTGTTTTTT.

This clonotype is classed as medium-sized (0.01 to 0.1%). The chain joins TRBV10-3 to TRBJ2-7; maybe TRBD2 (6 bases). The V gene lost 2 bases and the J gene lost 0 bases, with 8 bases spanning the gap. Germline V lookup: CDR1 ENHRY, CDR2 SYGVKD. The CDR3 sequence is 14 residues long. The CDR3, as DNA: TGTGCCATCAGTGAGATCGGGAGCTCCTACGAGCAGTACTTC. Translated: CAISEIGSSYEQYF.

This clonotype was counted only a few times. This rearrangement joins TRBV28 to TRBJ2-5, with 8 nucleotides matching TRBD2. The CDR3 is 15 amino acids. Trimming cost V 5 bases and J 1 base; bases outside gene matches: 6. Germline values: CDR1 MDHEN, CDR2 SYDVKM. In DNA form, the CDR3 reads TGTGCCAGCAGTCCGGGGGCGGGGGGCCAAGAGACCCAGTACTTC. This sequence encodes CASSPGAGGQETQYF.

This clonotype is medium-sized in the sample. Sequence at one end of the junction differs from germline and may be a read error. V usage is TRBV6-5 and J usage is TRBJ2-5; D ambiguous. Per the germline V gene, CDR1 is MNHEY and CDR2 is SVGAGI. The CDR3 covers 13 residues. CDR3 residues: CASSSVNQETQYF. The CDR3 DNA is TGTGCCAGCAGTTCTGTTAACCAGGAGACCCAGTACTTC.

The rearrangement uses TRBV2 and TRBJ1-5; D not certain. From germline, CDR1 is SNHLY and CDR2 FYNNEI. The CDR3 has 13 amino acids. The ends were cut back, 2 bases at V and 3 bases at J, with 5 bases in the middle. The CDR3 coding sequence is TGTGCCAGCAGTGAAAGGCACAATCAGCCCCAGCATTTT. Translated, it gives CASSERHNQPQHF.

This clonotype is deemed medium-sized. CDR3 protein: CASSPDGRSSGNTIYF. Here the CDR3 DNA reads TGTGCCAGCAGCCCAGACGGGCGGAGCTCTGGAAACACCATATATTTT. The rearrangement links TRBV7-9 to TRBJ1-3; D is undetermined. CDR3 size: 16 residues. Germline loops: CDR1 SEHNR, CDR2 FQNEAQ (reference sequence). V gave up 5 bases and J gave up 0 bases, with 14 bases separating them.

Regarding this clonotype: A much more abundant neighbour one base away suggests this may be a read error. The V and J genes are TRBV6-1 and TRBJ2-1; the match to TRBD2 covers 10 bases. Losses at the gene ends were 4 bases for V and 6 bases for J; bases not matched to a gene: 9. The CDR3 is made up of 16 amino acids. CDR1 is MNHNS and CDR2 is SASEGT in the germline V gene. CDR3 residues: CASSAQAGGQGNEQFF. The CDR3 DNA reads TGTGCCAGCAGTGCACAAGCGGGGGGGCAGGGCAATGAGCAGTTCTTC.

This clonotype is medium-sized in the sample. The chain has TRBV25-1 and TRBJ1-1; tentative D call: TRBD1 (5 bases). This CDR3 comprises 14 residues. V lost 3 bases and J 3 bases, leaving 11 bases between the germline ends. The V gene's germline CDR1 is MGHDK and CDR2 SYGVNS. The CDR3 here is CASSDGGVDTEAFF. Written as DNA, the CDR3 is TGTGCCAGCAGTGATGGGGGGGTGGACACTGAAGCTTTCTTT.

The chain links TRBV20-1 to TRBJ1-5; D gene ambiguous. Deletions cut 5 bases from V and 4 bases from J, with 15 bases between. Germline lookup yields CDR1 DFQATT and CDR2 SNEGSKA (reference sequence). This CDR3 has 14 residues. The chain's CDR3 is CSAGAGRLNQPQHF. In DNA form, the CDR3 reads TGCAGTGCTGGAGCGGGAAGATTAAATCAGCCCCAGCATTTT.

By proportion, this clonotype is medium-sized. J is TRBJ1-6 and V is TRBV12-3 or TRBV12-4; 12 nucleotides line up with TRBD1. V shed 5 bases and J 10 bases; nucleotides not matched to a gene: 3. The length of the CDR3 is 14 residues. This CDR3 is CASSPGTGGSPLHF. CDR3 coding DNA: TGTGCCAGCAGTCCCGGGACAGGGGGCTCACCCCTCCACTTT.

This sequence joins TRBV2 and TRBJ2-1; a weak D match, TRBD2 (6 bases). The germline gives CDR1 SNHLY, CDR2 FYNNEI. V lost 7 bases, J lost 8 bases, and 15 bases lay in between. The CDR3 sequence is 13 residues long. The CDR3 sequence: CASTTRGGYEQFF. The CDR3 DNA sequence: TGTGCCAGCACCACGCGGGGAGGCTATGAGCAGTTCTTC.

This clonotype counts as medium-sized (0.01 to 0.1%). This chain connects TRBV10-3 to TRBJ1-6; a weak D match, TRBD1 (6 bases). V lost 8 bases and J 10 bases, leaving 15 bases between the germline ends. The CDR3 has 13 amino acids. Germline V gene sequence: CDR1 ENHRY, CDR2 SYGVKD. The CDR3 is CAISLQGGSPLHF. CDR3 in DNA: TGTGCCATCTCCCTACAGGGAGGATCACCCCTCCACTTT.

This clonotype appeared a single time. The chain combines TRBV29-1 with TRBJ2-2, with 7 bases matching TRBD2. Germline CDR1 reads SQVTM; CDR2 reads ANQGSEA. CDR3 length: 13 residues. V trimming: 8 bases; J trimming: 4 bases; junction bases outside the gene matches: 7. The CDR3 sequence is CSFRAGSTGELFF. Here the CDR3 DNA reads TGCAGCTTCAGAGCGGGGAGCACCGGGGAGCTGTTTTTT.

Concerning this clonotype itself: A single base separates this from a much larger clone, so it may be a read error. The rearrangement joins TRBV5-5 to TRBJ1-2, with 8 bases that match TRBD1. The germline V gene has CDR1 SGHKS and CDR2 YYEKEE (reference sequence). The V segment lost 4 bases and the J segment 10 bases; nucleotides outside the gene matches: 15. This CDR3 has 15 amino acids. The CDR3 is CASSDHRGWNSDYTF. Written as DNA, the CDR3 is TGTGCCAGCAGCGACCACAGGGGGTGGAACTCTGACTACACCTTC.

By share, this clonotype ranks as large (0.1 to 1%). The CDR3 loop is CASSISADSTYEQYF. DNA of the CDR3: TGTGCCAGTAGTATATCTGCGGACAGTACCTACGAGCAGTACTTC. The chain links TRBV19 to TRBJ2-7; D might be TRBD1 (6 bases). The CDR3 runs to 15 residues. Trimming removed 2 bases at V and 2 bases at J, with 13 bases between. Germline V gene lookup returns CDR1 LNHDA and CDR2 SQIVND (reference sequence). Complete variable domain (other parts from reference TRBV19 and TRBJ2-7): DGGITQSPKYLFRKEGQNVTLSCEQNLNHDAMYWYRQDPGQGLRLIYYSQIVNDFQKGDIAEGYSVSREKKESFPLTVTSAQKNPTAFYLCASSISADSTYEQYFGPGTRLTVT.

The CDR3 reads CASAQQGAGYNEQFF. The CDR3 DNA reads as TGTGCCAGCGCACAACAGGGGGCTGGATACAATGAGCAGTTCTTC. This chain connects TRBV27 to TRBJ2-1, with TRBD1 matching 9 bases. This CDR3 contains 15 residues. The germline V gene has CDR1 MNHEY and CDR2 SMNVEV (reference sequence). With 8 bases clipped from V and 4 bases from J, the junction kept 9 bases outside the gene matches.